This TCR beta chain was profiled in a study of blood T cell repertoires in COVID-19. Overall study context: COVID-19 samples, acute and convalescent, were from the United States, Italy and Spain. PBMCs, B-cell-depleted T cells, or T cells were the source of the cDNA or gDNA that made up the material.

Looked up from germline, CDR1 is SGHVS and CDR2 is FNYEAQ. V lost 5 bases to trimming and J lost 4 bases, with 7 bases between them. The CDR3 length is 12 residues. In the authors' methods: By means of reference gene primer amplification, nucleated cell counts were estimated. Sequencing used immunoSEQ multiplex PCR; TCRdb keeps in-frame clones, though not all of them. V, J and clone size are those of that table, while D and trimming were read from the DNA. This table has some 270,000 clones, around 90% appearing once. The chain joins TRBV7-6 to TRBJ2-3, with no clear D. The origin of this receptor is a man aged 50 to 59 with acute or convalescent COVID-19. What was sequenced was peripheral blood. CDR3 DNA sequence: TGTGCCAGCAGCCCTAGGTCAGATACGCAGTATTTT. Translation gives CASSPRSDTQYF.